This passage covers 29 T cell receptor beta chains from one sample sequenced in a study of T cell responses to AZD1222 COVID-19 vaccine. The repertoire was sequenced with immunoSEQ multiplex PCR; TCRdb's copy has only in-frame clones and lacks some. This table holds about 270,000 clones, 90% to 95% found once. Sequencing was performed on peripheral blood, taken 28 days after the second AZD1222 dose. These receptors all stem from an adult who received the AZD1222 COVID-19 vaccine.

The gene calls are TRBV5-1 and TRBJ2-3; 7 nucleotides agree with TRBD2. This CDR3 contains 17 residues. After removal of 5 bases from V and 6 bases from J, the junction contained 18 bases not matched to a gene. Germline V gene sequence: CDR1 SGHRS, CDR2 YFSETQ. The CDR3 loop reads CASSAVGASGEGDTQYF. The CDR3 nucleotides read TGCGCCAGCAGTGCTGTCGGGGCTAGCGGTGAGGGGGATACGCAGTATTTT.

The chain uses TRBV28 and TRBJ1-6; 12 nucleotides align to TRBD1. The CDR3 runs 16 residues. Looked up from germline, CDR1 is MDHEN and CDR2 is SYDVKM. Losses at the gene ends were 2 bases for V and 9 bases for J; bases not matched to a gene: 5. Here the CDR3 DNA reads TGTGCCAGCAGTTTAGGGGGGACAGGGGGCGCTTCACCCCTCCACTTT. Translating it yields CASSLGGTGGASPLHF. The full variable domain, its missing parts supplied by reference TRBV28 and TRBJ1-6, is DVKVTQSSRYLVKRTGEKVFLECVQDMDHENMFWYRQDPGLGLRLIYFSYDVKMKEKGDIPEGYSVSREKKERFSLILESASTNQTSMYLCASSLGGTGGASPLHFGNGTRLTVT.

CDR3: CASSIGTTGVGNQPQHF. DNA of the CDR3: TGTGCCAGTAGTATAGGTACGACAGGGGTCGGCAATCAGCCCCAGCATTTT. V is TRBV19 and J is TRBJ1-5, with 8 bases aligning to TRBD1. Germline V gene sequence: CDR1 LNHDA, CDR2 SQIVND (reference sequence). CDR3 length: 17 amino acids. Germline trimming cut 1 base from V and 2 bases from J; bases unmatched to any gene: 7.

V is TRBV7-3 and J is TRBJ2-1; tentative D call: TRBD1 (6 bases). CDR1 and CDR2 (germline): SGHTA, FQGTGA. This CDR3 has 13 amino acids. The V end was cut by 3 bases, the J end by 6 bases, with 9 bases between. This chain's CDR3 is CASSLPGVNEQFF. In nucleotides, the CDR3 is TGTGCCAGCAGCTTGCCAGGGGTCAATGAGCAGTTCTTC. Full variable domain (remainder filled in from reference TRBV7-3 and TRBJ2-1): GAGVSQTPSNKVTEKGKYVELRCDPISGHTALYWYRQSLGQGPEFLIYFQGTGAADDSGLPNDRFFAVRPEGSVSTLKIQRTERGDSAVYLCASSLPGVNEQFFGPGTRLTVL.

This sequence joins TRBV5-6 and TRBJ1-1; TRBD1 might be the D (6 bases). Per the germline V gene, CDR1 is SGHDT and CDR2 is YYEEEE. The V gene lost 5 bases and the J gene lost 5 bases, with 16 bases spanning the gap. The CDR3 is made up of 14 amino acids. The CDR3 loop is CASSRPGAGTEAFF. CDR3 sequence (DNA): TGTGCCAGCAGTCGCCCGGGGGCTGGGACTGAAGCTTTCTTT. Supplemented by reference TRBV5-6 and TRBJ1-1, the full variable domain reads DAGVTQSPTHLIKTRGQQVTLRCSPKSGHDTVSWYQQALGQGPQFIFQYYEEEERQRGNFPDRFSGHQFPNYSSELNVNALLLGDSALYLCASSRPGAGTEAFFGQGTRLTVV.

V gene TRBV28 combines with J gene TRBJ1-2; TRBD1 is a possible D gene (6 bases). There are 12 residues in the CDR3. The V end lost 5 bases, the J end lost 8 bases, and 12 bases lay between the germline ends. The germline V gene encodes CDR1 MDHEN and CDR2 SYDVKM. In DNA form, the CDR3 reads TGTGCCAGCAGTCCATGGACAGAAGGCTACACCTTC. Translated: CASSPWTEGYTF.

As concerns this clone: The junction departs from germline at one end; a sequencing error may be responsible. This rearrangement joins TRBV3-1 (or the pseudogene TRBV3-2) to TRBJ1-4, with D possibly TRBD1 on 5 matching bases. CDR1 is LGHDT, CDR2 YNNKEL, per germline (reference sequence). This CDR3 region has 12 residues. CDR3 in DNA: TGTGCCAGCAGCCAAGATCGAGGGGCTCTGAGGTTT. As protein: CASSQDRGALRF.

This clone was observed a handful of times. This chain links TRBV5-1 with TRBJ1-2; no firm D call. Germline CDR1 SGHRS, CDR2 YFSETQ. The CDR3 spans 14 residues. Deletions cut 4 bases from V and 0 bases from J, with 10 bases between. The CDR3 bases are TGCGCCAGCAGCCCGAGATTAGCTAACTATGGCTACACCTTC. It translates to CASSPRLANYGYTF. The full variable domain, in which reference TRBV5-1 and TRBJ1-2 provide the parts outside the CDR3, is KAGVTQTPRYLIKTRGQQVTLSCSPISGHRSVSWYQQTPGQGLQFLFEYFSETQRNKGNFPGRFSGRQFSNSRSEMNVSTLELGDSALYLCASSPRLANYGYTFGSGTRLTVV.

The chain recombines TRBV9 with TRBJ1-4; possible D gene TRBD1, 5 bases. Looked up from germline, CDR1 is SGDLS and CDR2 is YYNGEE. The V gene lost 5 bases and the J gene lost 4 bases, with 12 bases spanning the gap. CDR3 size: 14 residues. CDR3 loop: CASSRLGGNEKLFF. As DNA, the CDR3 is TGTGCCAGCAGTCGTCTCGGGGGTAATGAAAAACTGTTTTTT.

This chain joins TRBV19 and TRBJ1-5; D ambiguous. The CDR3 has 14 amino acids. From germline, CDR1 is LNHDA and CDR2 SQIVND (reference sequence). V lost 9 bases, J lost 2 bases, and 14 bases lay in between. The CDR3 reads CASRQGWGNQPQHF. The CDR3 DNA is TGTGCCAGCCGACAAGGATGGGGCAATCAGCCCCAGCATTTT. The full variable domain, with the rest looked up from reference TRBV19 and TRBJ1-5, is DGGITQSPKYLFRKEGQNVTLSCEQNLNHDAMYWYRQDPGQGLRLIYYSQIVNDFQKGDIAEGYSVSREKKESFPLTVTSAQKNPTAFYLCASRQGWGNQPQHFGDGTRLSIL.

The chain uses TRBV11-2 and TRBJ1-1; D is uncertain. Per germline, CDR1 SGHAT and CDR2 FQNNGV. CDR3 length equals 15 residues. With 0 bases removed from V and 1 base from J, the gap between germline ends came to 9 bases. The CDR3 sequence is CASSLDRLRNTEAFF. For the CDR3, the DNA is TGTGCCAGCAGCTTAGACCGTTTAAGGAACACTGAAGCTTTCTTT.

This chain connects TRBV10-1 to TRBJ2-6, with D perhaps TRBD1 (5 bases). The CDR3 sequence is 16 residues long. Trimming cost V 4 bases and J 0 bases, with 10 bases left between them. Germline loops: CDR1 WNHNN, CDR2 SYGVQD (reference sequence). The CDR3 DNA reads TGCGCCAGCAGTGGGGAAGGGGCCTCTGGGGCCAACGTCCTGACTTTC. It encodes CASSGEGASGANVLTF.

The V gene is TRBV5-4, the J gene TRBJ2-7; D is possibly TRBD1 (5 bases). The length of the CDR3 is 14 residues. Germline V gene lookup returns CDR1 SGHNT and CDR2 YYREEE (reference sequence). V shed 0 bases and J shed 4 bases, with 11 bases lying between them. The chain's CDR3 is CASSLGGQQYEQYF. CDR3 nucleotides: TGTGCCAGCAGCTTGGGGGGCCAGCAGTACGAGCAGTACTTC.

The chain joins TRBV2 to TRBJ1-1; unclear D gene. The CDR3 covers 12 residues. The germline V gene encodes CDR1 SNHLY and CDR2 FYNNEI. V lost 11 bases, J lost 2 bases, and 12 bases lay in between. The CDR3 nucleotides read TGTGCCTCCCAGGAATTCAACACTGAAGCTTTCTTT. It codes for CASQEFNTEAFF.

This clone was seen only once. The chain uses TRBV5-1 and TRBJ2-1, with TRBD2 matching 12 bases. The CDR3 runs to 15 residues. V lost 4 bases, J lost 5 bases, and 4 bases stayed unmatched. Germline V gene lookup returns CDR1 SGHRS and CDR2 YFSETQ. CDR3 DNA: TGCGCCAGCAGCCCACGACTAGCGGGGGACAATGAGCAGTTCTTC. Protein sequence: CASSPRLAGDNEQFF.

Worth noting for this clone: The same CDR3 also results from other DNA sequences found in this sample. CDR3 sequence reads: CASSGNRGGETQYF. The CDR3 region has the DNA TGCGCCAGCAGCGGAAACAGGGGAGGTGAGACCCAGTACTTC. This rearrangement joins TRBV5-1 to TRBJ2-5; tentative D call: TRBD1 (7 bases). This CDR3 region has 14 residues. The germline CDR1 and CDR2 sequences are SGHRS and YFSETQ. V dropped 4 bases and J dropped 5 bases, with 15 bases sitting between them.

J is TRBJ2-3 and V is TRBV27, with TRBD1 matching over 9 bases. Germline V gene lookup returns CDR1 MNHEY and CDR2 SMNVEV (reference sequence). V lost 5 bases, J lost 6 bases, and 9 bases stayed unmatched. This CDR3 is built from 15 residues. CDR3 loop: CASSVGTGRGDTQYF. The CDR3 region has the DNA TGTGCCAGCAGTGTCGGGACAGGGCGAGGGGATACGCAGTATTTT.

The chain employs TRBV28 and TRBJ2-2, with D tentatively TRBD1 (6 bases). V lost 7 bases and J 0 bases, leaving 9 bases between the germline ends. Germline values: CDR1 MDHEN, CDR2 SYDVKM. The CDR3 loop spans 14 amino acids. The CDR3 DNA is TGTGCCAGCATAGGGGGATCGAACACCGGGGAGCTGTTTTTT. As protein: CASIGGSNTGELFF.

This chain uses TRBV6-5 with TRBJ2-7, with D possibly TRBD2 on 5 matching bases. The CDR3 extends over 14 amino acids. Trimming cost V 2 bases and J 3 bases, with 11 bases left between them. Germline V gene data show CDR1 as MNHEY and CDR2 as SVGAGI. DNA for the CDR3: TGTGCCAGCAGTTACAGGGAGAGTTACTACGAGCAGTACTTC. It is translated as CASSYRESYYEQYF.

The genes are TRBV2 and TRBJ1-1; TRBD1 aligns across 9 bases. The CDR3 spans 13 residues. Germline values: CDR1 SNHLY, CDR2 FYNNEI. V lost 9 bases and J lost 1; bases outside the gene matches: 3. CDR3: CASEGQGNTEAFF. The CDR3, as DNA: TGTGCCAGTGAGGGACAGGGGAACACTGAAGCTTTCTTT.

This chain uses TRBV4-1 with TRBJ2-1, with D perhaps TRBD1 (6 bases). CDR1 is MGHRA and CDR2 is YSYEKL in the germline V gene. Deletions cut 4 bases from V and 0 bases from J, with 16 bases between. The CDR3 length is 17 residues. CDR3 protein: CASSPRDRKSSYNEQFF. The CDR3 DNA follows: TGCGCCAGCAGCCCAAGAGACAGGAAAAGCTCCTACAATGAGCAGTTCTTC.

The chain combines TRBV7-2 with TRBJ2-2, with TRBD2 identical over 7 bases. This CDR3 spans 16 amino acids. CDR1 SGHTA and CDR2 FQGNSA come from the germline V gene. The V segment lost 5 bases and the J segment 6 bases; nucleotides outside the gene matches: 12. DNA of the CDR3: TGTGCCAGCAGCGCTCGGGGCGGGAGCTTATCCGGGGAGCTGTTTTTT. This codes for CASSARGGSLSGELFF.

The chain combines TRBV3-1 (or the pseudogene TRBV3-2) with TRBJ1-6, with 9 bases identical to TRBD1. Per the germline V gene, CDR1 is LGHDT and CDR2 is YNNKEL (reference sequence). The ends lost 2 bases at V and 5 bases at J; junction bases unmatched: 1. The CDR3 totals 15 residues. CDR3 sequence reads: CASSQRTGDNSPLHF. In DNA, the CDR3 is TGTGCCAGCAGCCAAAGGACAGGGGATAATTCACCCCTCCACTTT.

The rearrangement links TRBV4-3 to TRBJ2-1; perhaps TRBD2 as D (5 bases). The V gene lost 0 bases and the J gene lost 6 bases, with 15 bases spanning the gap. Germline V gives CDR1 LGHNA, CDR2 YSLEER. This CDR3 is 16 amino acids long. CDR3 nucleotides: TGCGCCAGCAGCCAAGATCGGGGAGCCTTACTCAATGAGCAGTTCTTC. This encodes CASSQDRGALLNEQFF.

The chain uses TRBV5-6 and TRBJ1-3; unclear D gene. V lost 4 bases and J 1 base, leaving 12 bases between the germline ends. The germline gives CDR1 SGHDT, CDR2 YYEEEE. The CDR3 contains 15 residues. The CDR3 here is CASSVDRRSGNTIYF. The CDR3, as DNA: TGTGCCAGCAGCGTGGACCGGAGGTCTGGAAACACCATATATTTT.

This chain connects TRBV28 to TRBJ2-7; D gene ambiguous. Germline CDR1 MDHEN, CDR2 SYDVKM. CDR3 length equals 14 residues. Trimming left V 2 bases short and J 0 bases short, with 8 bases between. CDR3 coding DNA: TGTGCCAGCAGTTTACTCTATAGCTCCTACGAGCAGTACTTC. This gives the protein CASSLLYSSYEQYF.

The V and J genes are TRBV10-1 and TRBJ1-1, with D possibly matching TRBD1 (6 bases). Germline V CDR1 and CDR2: WNHNN, SYGVQD (reference sequence). The V end lost 6 bases, the J end lost 0 bases, and 8 bases lay between the germline ends. This CDR3 has 13 amino acids. The CDR3 DNA follows: TGCGCCAGCAGGGGACACCTGAACACTGAAGCTTTCTTT. This encodes CASRGHLNTEAFF.

The chain is built from TRBV5-6 and TRBJ2-3; 7 positions agree with TRBD1. The junction had 5 bases not matched to a gene; V was cut back by 7 bases and J by 0 bases. Germline CDR1 SGHDT, CDR2 YYEEEE. The CDR3 consists of 14 residues. The CDR3 bases are TGTGCCAGCTATAAGACAGGGAGCACAGATACGCAGTATTTT. Encoded protein: CASYKTGSTDTQYF.

J is TRBJ2-7 and V is TRBV10-3; D ambiguous. Germline V lookup: CDR1 ENHRY, CDR2 SYGVKD. CDR3 size: 13 residues. The V gene lost 0 bases and the J gene lost 6 bases, with 9 bases spanning the gap. The CDR3 here is CAISESGSGEQYF. DNA of the CDR3: TGTGCCATCAGTGAGTCAGGGTCAGGCGAGCAGTACTTC.